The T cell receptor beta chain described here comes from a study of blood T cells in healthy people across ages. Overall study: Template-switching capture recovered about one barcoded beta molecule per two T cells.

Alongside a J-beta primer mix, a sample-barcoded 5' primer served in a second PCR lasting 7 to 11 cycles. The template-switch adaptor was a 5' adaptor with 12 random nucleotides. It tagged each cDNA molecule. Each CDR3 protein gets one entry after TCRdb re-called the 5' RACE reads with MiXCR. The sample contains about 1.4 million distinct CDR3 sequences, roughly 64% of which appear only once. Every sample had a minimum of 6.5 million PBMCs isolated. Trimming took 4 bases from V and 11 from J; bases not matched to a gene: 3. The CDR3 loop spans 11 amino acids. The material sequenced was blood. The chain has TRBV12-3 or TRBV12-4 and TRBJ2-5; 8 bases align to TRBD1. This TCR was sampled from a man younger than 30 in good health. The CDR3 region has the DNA TGTGCCAGCAGTTCCCGGACAGGGCAGTACTTC. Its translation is CASSSRTGQYF.